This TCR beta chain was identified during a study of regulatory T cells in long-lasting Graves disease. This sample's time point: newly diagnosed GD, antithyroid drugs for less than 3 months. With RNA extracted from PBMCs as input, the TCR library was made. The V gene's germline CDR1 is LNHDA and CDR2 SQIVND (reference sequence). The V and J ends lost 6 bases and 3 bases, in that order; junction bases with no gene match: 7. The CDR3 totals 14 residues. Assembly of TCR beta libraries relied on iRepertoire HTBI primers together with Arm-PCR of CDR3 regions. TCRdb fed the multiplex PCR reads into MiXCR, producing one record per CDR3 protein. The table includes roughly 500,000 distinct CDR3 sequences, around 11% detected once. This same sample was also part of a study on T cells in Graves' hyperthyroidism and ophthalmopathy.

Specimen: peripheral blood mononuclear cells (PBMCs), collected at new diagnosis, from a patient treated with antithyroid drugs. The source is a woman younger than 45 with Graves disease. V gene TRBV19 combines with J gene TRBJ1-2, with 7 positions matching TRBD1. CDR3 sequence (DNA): TGTGCCAGTAGGACCCCGGGACAGCACTATGGCTACACCTTC. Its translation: CASRTPGQHYGYTF.